The subject of this entry is one TCR beta chain. Clones were read by immunoSEQ multiplex PCR, and TCRdb kept only the in-frame ones, dropping some. Seen here are about 150,000 clones, over 60% observed once, and the top ten hold under 2%. Trimming removed 4 bases from V and 7 bases from J, with 8 bases in between. Germline V gene lookup returns CDR1 MNHEY and CDR2 SMNVEV (reference sequence). The CDR3 has 13 residues. The entry originates in a study of blood T cell repertoires in COVID-19. The sequence was collected from an elderly man with acute or convalescent COVID-19. This chain links TRBV27 with TRBJ1-6; tentative D call: TRBD1 (6 bases). Sequenced input: peripheral blood. The CDR3 sequence is CASSSGHNSPLHF. In DNA form, the CDR3 reads TGTGCCAGCAGTTCGGGACACAATTCACCCCTCCACTTT.